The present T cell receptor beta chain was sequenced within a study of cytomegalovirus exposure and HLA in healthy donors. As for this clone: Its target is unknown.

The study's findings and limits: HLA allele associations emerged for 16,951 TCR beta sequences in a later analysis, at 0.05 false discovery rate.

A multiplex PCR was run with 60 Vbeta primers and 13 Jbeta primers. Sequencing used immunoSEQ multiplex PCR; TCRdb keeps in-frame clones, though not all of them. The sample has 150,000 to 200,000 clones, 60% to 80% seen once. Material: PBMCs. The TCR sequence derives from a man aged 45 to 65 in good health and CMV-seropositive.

Here the CDR3 DNA reads TGTGCCAGCACACGGGGGGCTAGCACAGATACGCAGTATTTT. This encodes CASTRGASTDTQYF. The gene calls are TRBV6-1 and TRBJ2-3, with a weak D call TRBD2 (7 bases). Germline V gene data show CDR1 as MNHNS and CDR2 as SASEGT. The V and J ends lost 7 bases and 0 bases respectively, with 11 bases between them. CDR3 length: 14 amino acids.